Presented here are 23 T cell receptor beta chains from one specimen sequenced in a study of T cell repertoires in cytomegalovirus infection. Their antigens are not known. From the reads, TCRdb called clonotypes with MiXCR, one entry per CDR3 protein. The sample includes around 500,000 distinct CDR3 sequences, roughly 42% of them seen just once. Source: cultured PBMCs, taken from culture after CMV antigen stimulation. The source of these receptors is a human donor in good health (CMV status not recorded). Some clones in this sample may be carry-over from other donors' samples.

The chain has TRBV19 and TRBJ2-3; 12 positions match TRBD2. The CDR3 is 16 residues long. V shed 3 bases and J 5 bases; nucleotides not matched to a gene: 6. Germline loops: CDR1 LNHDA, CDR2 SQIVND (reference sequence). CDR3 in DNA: TGTGCCAGTAGTATTCTTACGACTAGCGGGGGAGATACGCAGTATTTT. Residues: CASSILTTSGGDTQYF.

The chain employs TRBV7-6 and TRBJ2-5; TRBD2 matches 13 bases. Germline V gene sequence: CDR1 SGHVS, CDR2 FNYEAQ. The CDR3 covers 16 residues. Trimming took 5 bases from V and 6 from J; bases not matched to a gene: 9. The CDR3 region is CASSGLAGAFLKTQYF. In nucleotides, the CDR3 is TGTGCCAGCAGCGGACTAGCGGGGGCCTTTTTAAAGACCCAGTACTTC.

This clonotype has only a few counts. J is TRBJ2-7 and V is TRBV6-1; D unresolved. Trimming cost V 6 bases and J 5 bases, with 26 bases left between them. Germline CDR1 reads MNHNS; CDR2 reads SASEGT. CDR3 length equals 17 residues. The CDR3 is CASSSAVQARLPDEQYF. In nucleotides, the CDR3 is TGTGCCAGCAGCTCCGCGGTGCAGGCGAGGCTTCCTGACGAGCAGTACTTC.

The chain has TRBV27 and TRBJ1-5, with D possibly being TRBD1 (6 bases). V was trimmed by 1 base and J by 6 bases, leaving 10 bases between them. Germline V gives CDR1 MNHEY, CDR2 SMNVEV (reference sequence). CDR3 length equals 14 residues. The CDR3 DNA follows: TGTGCCAGCAGTTTATTGGACAGTGGTCAGCCCCAGCATTTT. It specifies CASSLLDSGQPQHF.

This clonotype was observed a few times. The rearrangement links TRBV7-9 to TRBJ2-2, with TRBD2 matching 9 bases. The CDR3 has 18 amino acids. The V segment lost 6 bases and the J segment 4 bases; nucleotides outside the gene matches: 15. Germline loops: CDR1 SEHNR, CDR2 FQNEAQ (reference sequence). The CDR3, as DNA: TGTGCCAGCAGGTTTTGGGGACTAGCTACCGCTAGCACCGGGGAGCTGTTTTTT. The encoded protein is CASRFWGLATASTGELFF. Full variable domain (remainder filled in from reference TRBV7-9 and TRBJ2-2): DTGVSQNPRHKITKRGQNVTFRCDPISEHNRLYWYRQTLGQGPEFLTYFQNEAQLEKSRLLSDRFSAERPKGSFSTLEIQRTEQGDSAMYLCASRFWGLATASTGELFFGEGSRLTVL.

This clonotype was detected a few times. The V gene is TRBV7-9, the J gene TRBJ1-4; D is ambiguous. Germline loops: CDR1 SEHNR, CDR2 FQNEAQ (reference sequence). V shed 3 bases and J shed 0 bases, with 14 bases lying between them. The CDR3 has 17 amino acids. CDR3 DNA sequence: TGTGCCAGCAGCTTTCGGGCCGGTGCTGCAACTAATGAAAAACTGTTTTTT. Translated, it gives CASSFRAGAATNEKLFF.

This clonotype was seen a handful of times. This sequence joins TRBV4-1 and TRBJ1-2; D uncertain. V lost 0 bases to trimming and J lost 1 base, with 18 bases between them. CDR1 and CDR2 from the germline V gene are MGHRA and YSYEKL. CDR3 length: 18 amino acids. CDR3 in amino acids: CASSQDPVRSAFNYGYTF. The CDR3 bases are TGCGCCAGCAGCCAAGATCCAGTTCGTTCGGCCTTTAACTATGGCTACACCTTC.

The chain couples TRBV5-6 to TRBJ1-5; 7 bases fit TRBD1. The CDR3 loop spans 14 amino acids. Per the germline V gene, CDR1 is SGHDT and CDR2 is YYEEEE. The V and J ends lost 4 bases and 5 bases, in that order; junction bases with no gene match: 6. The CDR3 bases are TGTGCCAGCAGCGTAACAGGGGAAGATCAGCCCCAGCATTTT. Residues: CASSVTGEDQPQHF.

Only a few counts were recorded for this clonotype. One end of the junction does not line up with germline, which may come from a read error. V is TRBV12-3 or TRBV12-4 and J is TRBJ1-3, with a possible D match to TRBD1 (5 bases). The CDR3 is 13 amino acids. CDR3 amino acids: CASSSNQGPHKDF. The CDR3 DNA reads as TGTGCCAGCAGTTCGAATCAGGGACCCCATAAGGATTTT.

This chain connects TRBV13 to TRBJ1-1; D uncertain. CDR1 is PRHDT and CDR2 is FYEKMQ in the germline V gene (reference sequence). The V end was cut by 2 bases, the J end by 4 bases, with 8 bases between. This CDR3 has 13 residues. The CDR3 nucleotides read TGTGCCAGCAGCTTAAACCGAGGCACTGAAGCTTTCTTT. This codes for CASSLNRGTEAFF.

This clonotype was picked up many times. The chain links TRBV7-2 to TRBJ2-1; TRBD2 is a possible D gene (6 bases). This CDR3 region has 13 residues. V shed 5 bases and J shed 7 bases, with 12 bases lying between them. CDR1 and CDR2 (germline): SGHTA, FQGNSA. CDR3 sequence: CASSVRDWNEQFF. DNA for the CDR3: TGTGCCAGCAGCGTCCGGGACTGGAATGAGCAGTTCTTC.

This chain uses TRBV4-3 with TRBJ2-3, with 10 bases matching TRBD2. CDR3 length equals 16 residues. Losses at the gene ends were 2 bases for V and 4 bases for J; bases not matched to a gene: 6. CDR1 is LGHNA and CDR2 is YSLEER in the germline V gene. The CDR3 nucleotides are TGCGCCAGCAGCCAACGGCTAGCGGGAGTTGCAGATACGCAGTATTTT. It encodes CASSQRLAGVADTQYF.

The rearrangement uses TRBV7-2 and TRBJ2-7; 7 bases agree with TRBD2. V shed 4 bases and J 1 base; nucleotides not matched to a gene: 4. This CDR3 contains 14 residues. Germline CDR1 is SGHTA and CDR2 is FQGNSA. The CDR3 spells CASSSMRGSYEQYF. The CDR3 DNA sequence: TGTGCCAGCAGCTCAATGCGGGGGTCCTACGAGCAGTACTTC.

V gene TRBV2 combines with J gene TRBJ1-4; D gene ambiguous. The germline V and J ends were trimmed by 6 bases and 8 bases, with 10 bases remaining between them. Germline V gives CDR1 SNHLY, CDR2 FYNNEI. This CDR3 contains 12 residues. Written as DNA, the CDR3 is TGTGCCAGCAGAGCTAACGGGGAAAAACTGTTTTTT. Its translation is CASRANGEKLFF.

CDR3 in amino acids: CASSLAGVGKLFF. In DNA form, the CDR3 reads TGTGCCAGCAGCTTAGCAGGGGTCGGAAAACTGTTTTTT. The chain is built from TRBV7-9 and TRBJ1-4; possibly TRBD1 for D (5 bases). In germline, CDR1 is SEHNR, CDR2 FQNEAQ (reference sequence). The length of the CDR3 is 13 residues. The V gene lost 0 bases and the J gene lost 10 bases, with 9 bases spanning the gap.

The CDR3 region is CASSVGPRGRQYSYEQYF. The CDR3 DNA is TGTGCCAGCAGCGTAGGTCCGCGGGGGCGCCAGTATTCCTACGAGCAGTACTTC. The J gene is TRBJ2-7, the V gene TRBV9, with a weak D call TRBD2 (7 bases). V lost 0 bases, J lost 1 base, and 20 bases lay in between. This CDR3 is built from 18 residues. Looked up from germline, CDR1 is SGDLS and CDR2 is YYNGEE. Full variable domain (outside the CDR3, taken from reference TRBV9 and TRBJ2-7): DSGVTQTPKHLITATGQRVTLRCSPRSGDLSVYWYQQSLDQGLQFLIQYYNGEERAKGNILERFSAQQFPDLHSELNLSSLELGDSALYFCASSVGPRGRQYSYEQYFGPGTRLTVT.

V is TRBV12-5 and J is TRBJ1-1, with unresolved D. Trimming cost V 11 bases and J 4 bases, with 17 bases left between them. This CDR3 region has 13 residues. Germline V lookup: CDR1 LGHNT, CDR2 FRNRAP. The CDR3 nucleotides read TGTGCTTGCTTGTTTGGGTCCGGCACTGAAGCTTTCTTT. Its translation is CACLFGSGTEAFF. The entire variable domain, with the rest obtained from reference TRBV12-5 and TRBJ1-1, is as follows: DARVTQTPRHKVTEMGQEVTMRCQPILGHNTVFWYRQTMMQGLELLAYFRNRAPLDDSGMPKDRFSAEMPDATLATLKIQPSEPRDSAVYFCACLFGSGTEAFFGQGTRLTVV.

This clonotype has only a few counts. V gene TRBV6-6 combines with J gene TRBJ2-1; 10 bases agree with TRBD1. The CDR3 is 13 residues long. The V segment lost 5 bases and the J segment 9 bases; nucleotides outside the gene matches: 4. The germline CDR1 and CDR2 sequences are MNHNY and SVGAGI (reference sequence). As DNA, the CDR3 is TGTGCCAGCAGTATTGGACAGGGGGGTGAGCAGTTCTTC. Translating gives CASSIGQGGEQFF.

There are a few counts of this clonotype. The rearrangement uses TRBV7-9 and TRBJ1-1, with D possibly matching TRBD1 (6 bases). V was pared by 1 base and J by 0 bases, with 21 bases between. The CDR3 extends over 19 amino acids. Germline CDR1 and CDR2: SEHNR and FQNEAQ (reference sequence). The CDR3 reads CASSLEPRQEGLMNTEAFF. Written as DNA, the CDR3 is TGTGCCAGCAGCTTAGAACCGAGACAGGAGGGCCTTATGAACACTGAAGCTTTCTTT.

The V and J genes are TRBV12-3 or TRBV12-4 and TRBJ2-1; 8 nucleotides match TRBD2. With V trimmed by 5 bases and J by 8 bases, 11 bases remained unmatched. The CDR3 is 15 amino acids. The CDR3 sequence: CASSGDGLARDEQFF. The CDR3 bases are TGTGCCAGCAGTGGTGACGGACTAGCTCGGGATGAGCAGTTCTTC.

The CDR3 DNA follows: TGTGCCAGCAGTCCGCCGGGGGGGGCTGGAAACACCATATATTTT. Its protein is CASSPPGGAGNTIYF. The chain uses TRBV6-6 and TRBJ1-3, with a weak D call TRBD1 (5 bases). The CDR3 is made up of 15 amino acids. V was pared by 5 bases and J by 2 bases, with 13 bases between. Germline V gene data show CDR1 as MNHNY and CDR2 as SVGAGI (reference sequence).

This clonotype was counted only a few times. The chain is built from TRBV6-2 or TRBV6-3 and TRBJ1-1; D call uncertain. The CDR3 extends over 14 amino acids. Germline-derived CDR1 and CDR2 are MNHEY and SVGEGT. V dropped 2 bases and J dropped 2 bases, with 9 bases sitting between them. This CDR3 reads CASSYAQANTEAFF. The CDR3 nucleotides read TGTGCCAGCAGTTACGCCCAGGCTAACACTGAAGCTTTCTTT.

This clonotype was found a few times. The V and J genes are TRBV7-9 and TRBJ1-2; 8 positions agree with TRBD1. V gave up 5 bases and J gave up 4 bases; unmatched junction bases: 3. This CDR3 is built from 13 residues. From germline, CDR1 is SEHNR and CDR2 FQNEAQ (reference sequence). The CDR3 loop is CASSLTGGYGYTF. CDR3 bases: TGTGCCAGCAGCCTCACAGGGGGCTATGGCTACACCTTC.